The TCR beta chain under discussion was sequenced for a study of T cells in Graves' hyperthyroidism and ophthalmopathy. Findings and caveats of the study: A 13 V-J model separated ophthalmopathy from stable hyperthyroidism.

With a duration under 2 months, the hyperthyroidism was newly diagnosed in patients aged 18 to 65. Blood was drawn at first hyperthyroidism diagnosis, before any ophthalmopathy symptoms. From roughly 9.2 ml of fresh peripheral blood, PBMCs were isolated. Comments on this clonotype: Antigen unknown.

Amplification targeted TCR beta CDR3 regions from RNA transcripts. During a first-round RT-PCR of the TCR CDR3, the HTBI primer set was used. TCRdb analysed the multiplex PCR reads with MiXCR anew, one entry per CDR3 protein. The sample lists 600,000 to 850,000 distinct CDR3 sequences, about 19% seen once, with over 15% in the top ten. V dropped 2 bases and J dropped 5; count of bases not matched to a gene: 12. CDR1 and CDR2 from the germline V gene are SGHVS and FQNEAQ. This CDR3 comprises 17 residues. The chain is built from TRBV7-8 and TRBJ2-3, with TRBD2 matching 8 bases. The sequence was obtained from a woman aged 50 to 65 with Graves' hyperthyroidism that later progressed to Graves' ophthalmopathy. Specimen: blood. CDR3 residues: CASSLFVTSVSGDTQYF. The CDR3 DNA reads as TGTGCCAGCAGCTTATTTGTGACTAGCGTATCTGGAGATACGCAGTATTTT.